This T cell receptor (beta chain) comes out of a study of blood T cell repertoires in COVID-19. In the study overall: T cells, B-cell-depleted T cells, or PBMCs provided the cDNA or gDNA that served as material.

Enrollment of patients from Seattle took place during active infection, with longitudinal follow-up. The V and J ends lost 9 bases and 1 base, in that order; junction bases with no gene match: 11. The CDR3 contains 16 residues. Looked up from germline, CDR1 is MNHEY and CDR2 is SMNVEV (reference sequence). Authors' processing steps: From reference gene primer amplification, estimates of nucleated cell counts were derived. The repertoire was sequenced with immunoSEQ multiplex PCR; TCRdb's copy has only in-frame clones and lacks some. Clone size and the V and J calls come from that table; the DNA yielded D and trimming. This sample has some 69,000 clones, with roughly 88% found just once.

The sequencing input was peripheral blood. The chain is built from TRBV27 and TRBJ1-5, with TRBD1 matching 8 bases. The sequence derives from a man aged 45-65 years with COVID-19, enrolled during active disease. This CDR3 is CARYNRGSGSNQPQHF. The CDR3 coding sequence is TGTGCCAGATACAACAGGGGGTCGGGAAGCAATCAGCCCCAGCATTTT.